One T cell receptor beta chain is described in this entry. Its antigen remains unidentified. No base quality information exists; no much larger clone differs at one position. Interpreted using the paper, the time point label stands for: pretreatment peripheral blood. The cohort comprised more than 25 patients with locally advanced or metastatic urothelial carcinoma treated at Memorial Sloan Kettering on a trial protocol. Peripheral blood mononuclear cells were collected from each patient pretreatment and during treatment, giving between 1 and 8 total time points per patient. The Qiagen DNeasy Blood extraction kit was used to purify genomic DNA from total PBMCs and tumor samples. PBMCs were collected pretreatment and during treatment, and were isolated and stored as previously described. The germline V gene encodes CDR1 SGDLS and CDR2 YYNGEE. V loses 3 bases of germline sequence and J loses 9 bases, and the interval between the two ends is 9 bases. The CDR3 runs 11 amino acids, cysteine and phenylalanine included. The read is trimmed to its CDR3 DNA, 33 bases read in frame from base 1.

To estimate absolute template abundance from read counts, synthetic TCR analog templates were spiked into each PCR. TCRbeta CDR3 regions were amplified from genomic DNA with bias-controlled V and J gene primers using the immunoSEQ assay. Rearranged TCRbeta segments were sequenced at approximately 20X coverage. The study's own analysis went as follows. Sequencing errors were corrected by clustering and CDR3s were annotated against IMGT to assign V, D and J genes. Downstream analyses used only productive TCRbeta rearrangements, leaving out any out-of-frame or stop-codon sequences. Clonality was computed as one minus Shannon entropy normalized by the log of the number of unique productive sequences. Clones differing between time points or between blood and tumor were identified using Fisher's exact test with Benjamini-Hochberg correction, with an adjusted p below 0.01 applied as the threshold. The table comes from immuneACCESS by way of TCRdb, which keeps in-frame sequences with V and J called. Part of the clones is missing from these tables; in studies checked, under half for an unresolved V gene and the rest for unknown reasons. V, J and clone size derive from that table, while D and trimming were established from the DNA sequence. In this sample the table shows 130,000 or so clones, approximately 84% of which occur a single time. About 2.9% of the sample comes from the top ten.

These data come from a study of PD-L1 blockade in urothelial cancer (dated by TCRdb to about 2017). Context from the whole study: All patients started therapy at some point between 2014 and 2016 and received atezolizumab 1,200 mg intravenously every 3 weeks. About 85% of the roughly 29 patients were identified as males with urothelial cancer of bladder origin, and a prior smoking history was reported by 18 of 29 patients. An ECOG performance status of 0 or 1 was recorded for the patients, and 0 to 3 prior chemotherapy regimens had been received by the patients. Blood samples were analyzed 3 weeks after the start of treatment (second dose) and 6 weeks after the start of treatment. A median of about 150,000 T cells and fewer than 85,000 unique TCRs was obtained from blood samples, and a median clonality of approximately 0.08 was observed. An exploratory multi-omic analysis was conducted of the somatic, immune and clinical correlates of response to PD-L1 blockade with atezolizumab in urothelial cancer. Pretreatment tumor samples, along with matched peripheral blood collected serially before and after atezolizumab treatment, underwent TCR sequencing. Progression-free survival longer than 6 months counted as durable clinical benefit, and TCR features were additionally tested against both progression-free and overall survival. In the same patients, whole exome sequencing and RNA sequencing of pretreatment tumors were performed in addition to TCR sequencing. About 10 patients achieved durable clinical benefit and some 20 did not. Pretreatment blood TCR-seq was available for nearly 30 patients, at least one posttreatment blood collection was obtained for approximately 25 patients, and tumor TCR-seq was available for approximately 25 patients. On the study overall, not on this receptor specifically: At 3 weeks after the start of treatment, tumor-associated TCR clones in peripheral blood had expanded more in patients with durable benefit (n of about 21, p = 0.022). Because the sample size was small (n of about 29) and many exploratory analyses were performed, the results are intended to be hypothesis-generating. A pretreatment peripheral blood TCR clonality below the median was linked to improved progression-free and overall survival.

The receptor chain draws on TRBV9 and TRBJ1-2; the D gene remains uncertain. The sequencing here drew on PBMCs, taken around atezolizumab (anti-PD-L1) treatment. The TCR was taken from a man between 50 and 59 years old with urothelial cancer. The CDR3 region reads CASSAGVRYTF. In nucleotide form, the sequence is TGTGCCAGCAGCGCCGGAGTACGCTACACCTTC.